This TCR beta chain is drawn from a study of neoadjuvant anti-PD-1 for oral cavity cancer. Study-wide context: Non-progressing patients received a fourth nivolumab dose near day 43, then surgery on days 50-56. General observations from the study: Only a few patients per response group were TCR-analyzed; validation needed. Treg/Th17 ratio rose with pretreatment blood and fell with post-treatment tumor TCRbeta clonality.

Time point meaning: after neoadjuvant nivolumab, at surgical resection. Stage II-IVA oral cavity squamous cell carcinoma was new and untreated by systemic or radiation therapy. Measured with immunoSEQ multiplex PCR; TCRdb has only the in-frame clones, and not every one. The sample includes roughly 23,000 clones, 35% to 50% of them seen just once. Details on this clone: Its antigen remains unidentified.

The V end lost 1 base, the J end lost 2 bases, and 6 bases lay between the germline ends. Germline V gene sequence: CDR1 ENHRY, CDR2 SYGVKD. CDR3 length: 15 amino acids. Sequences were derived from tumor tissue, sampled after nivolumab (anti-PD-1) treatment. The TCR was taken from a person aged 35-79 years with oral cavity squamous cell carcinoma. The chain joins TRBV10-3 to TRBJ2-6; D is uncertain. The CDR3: CAISELVTGANVLTF. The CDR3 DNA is TGTGCCATCAGTGAGTTGGTTACTGGGGCCAACGTCCTGACTTTC.